Listed below are T cell receptor beta chains from one sample, sequenced in a study of cytomegalovirus exposure and HLA in healthy donors. Data came from immunoSEQ multiplex PCR; TCRdb stores just in-frame clones and leaves some out. The sample lists 90,000 to 120,000 clones, nearly 97% occurring once. Sequencing used PBMCs. These receptors originate from a woman aged 18-29 years in good health and CMV-seronegative. Both conserved end residues are part of each CDR3.

TRBV18	TRBJ1-5	CASSWSGQPQHF
TRBV7-3	TRBJ1-2	CASRSPGQTLNYGYTF
TRBV7-2	TRBJ2-7	CASSLGPSSGGQYF
TRBV7-7	TRBJ2-2	CASSLTGGPSGELFF
TRBV10-2	TRBJ2-5	CASSEWRGLGETQYF
TRBV9	TRBJ2-3	CASSPRTSTDTQYF
TRBV27	TRBJ2-7	CATRWISGGYEQYF
TRBV19	TRBJ2-7	CASSIVGVTYEQYF
TRBV2	TRBJ1-4	CASSRNRGPTNEKLFF
TRBV4-1	TRBJ1-1	CASSLGDRGRNTEAFF
TRBV28	TRBJ2-7	CASSLYRVSYEQYF
TRBV9	TRBJ1-6	CASSVDTMFNSPLHF
TRBV9	TRBJ2-3	CASSPYSDTQYF
TRBV7-2	TRBJ1-6	CASSLRPGQGANSPLHF
TRBV28	TRBJ2-1	CASSRRGRAYNEQFF
TRBV18	TRBJ1-1	CASLPPPGMNTEAFF